This T cell receptor beta chain was profiled in a study of T cell responses to AZD1222 COVID-19 vaccine. The study, taken as a whole, reports: Regions left unmutated in variants are reportedly the target of nearly half of spike-specific TCRs.

Trimming took off 1 base at V and 7 bases at J, with 4 bases between the two ends. The germline gives CDR1 MDHEN, CDR2 SYDVKM. The CDR3 has 12 amino acids. A word on this clone: Its target is unknown.

Repertoires were generated with immunoSEQ multiplex PCR, while TCRdb's copy carries only in-frame clones and drops some. The table lists around 97,000 clones, over 70% of them singletons, with 20% in the top ten. The clonotype originates from an adult in good health. The sequenced sample was peripheral blood, obtained on day 0 of AZD1222 vaccination. V usage is TRBV28 and J usage is TRBJ2-2; D remains unclear. CDR3 sequence (DNA): TGTGCCAGCAGTTTATCTAACGGGGAGCTGTTTTTT. This codes for CASSLSNGELFF.